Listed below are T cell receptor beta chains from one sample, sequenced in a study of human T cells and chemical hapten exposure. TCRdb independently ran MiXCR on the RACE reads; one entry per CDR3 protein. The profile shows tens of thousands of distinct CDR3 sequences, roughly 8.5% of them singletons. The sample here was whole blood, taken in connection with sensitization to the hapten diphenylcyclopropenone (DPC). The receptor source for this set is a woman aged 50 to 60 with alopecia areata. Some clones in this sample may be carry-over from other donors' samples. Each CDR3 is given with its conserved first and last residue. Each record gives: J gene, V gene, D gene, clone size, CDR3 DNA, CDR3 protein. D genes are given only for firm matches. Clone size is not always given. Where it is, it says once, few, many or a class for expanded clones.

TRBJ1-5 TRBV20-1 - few TGCAGTGCTAGATCCCGGGGGTCCAGTAAAAAGGGCAATCAGCCCCAGCATTTT CSARSRGSSKKGNQPQHF
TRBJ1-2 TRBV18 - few TGTGCCAGCTCACCACGTTTTGGAGACTATGGCTACACCTTC CASSPRFGDYGYTF
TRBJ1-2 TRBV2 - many TGTGCCAGCAGCCCCGACCCGAATGGCTACACCTTC CASSPDPNGYTF
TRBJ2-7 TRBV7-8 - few TGTGCCAGCAGCCCGGACTATCGGCAGTACTTC CASSPDYRQYF
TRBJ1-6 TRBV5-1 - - TGCGCCAGCAGCTTAGGAGGGGCGAGGGAATCACCCCTCCACTTT CASSLGGARESPLHF
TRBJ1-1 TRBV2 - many TGTGCCAGCAGTGACTCCGGTACAAACACTGAAGCTTTCTTT CASSDSGTNTEAFF
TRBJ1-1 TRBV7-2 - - TGTGCCAGCATCCTCACCTCCGGGACGCGGGCTTTCTTT CASILTSGTRAFF
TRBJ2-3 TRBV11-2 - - TGTGCCAGCAGCTTAGTTCGCGGGCGAACAGATACGCAGTATTTT CASSLVRGRTDTQYF
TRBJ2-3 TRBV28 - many TGTGCCAGCACCCTAGGAGCGGGAGATACGCAGTATTTT CASTLGAGDTQYF
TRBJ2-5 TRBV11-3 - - TGTGCCAGCAGCGTAGGAACAGGCGAAGAGACCCAGTACTTC CASSVGTGEETQYF
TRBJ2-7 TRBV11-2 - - TGTGCCAGCAGCTCCCGTGGTGACGAGCAGTACTTC CASSSRGDEQYF
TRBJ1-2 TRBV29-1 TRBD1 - TGCAGCGGTACCGGGACAGGGGGCGCCGGGGGCTACACCTTC CSGTGTGGAGGYTF
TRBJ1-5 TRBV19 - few TGTGCCAGTAGTCTTTTAGGGGGAACGAATCAGCCCCAGCATTTT CASSLLGGTNQPQHF
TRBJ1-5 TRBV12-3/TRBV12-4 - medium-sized TGTGCCAGCAGTTTAACCAGAGATCAGCCCCAGCATTTT CASSLTRDQPQHF
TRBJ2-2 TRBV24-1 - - TGTGCCACCAGTGATTTCAGCGGGGAGCTGTTTTTT CATSDFSGELFF
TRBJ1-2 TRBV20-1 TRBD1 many TGCAGTGCTAGAGTGCAACAGGGGGCGCGAGGCTACACCTTC CSARVQQGARGYTF
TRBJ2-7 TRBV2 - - TGTGCCAGCAGCCCTAACGCCGGAGCTGGCGAGCAGTACTTC CASSPNAGAGEQYF
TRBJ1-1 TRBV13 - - TGTGCCAGCAGCCCGAGAGGGGGAGAAGCTTTCTTT CASSPRGGEAFF
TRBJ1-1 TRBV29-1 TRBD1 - TGCAGCGCCGAGACAGGGTTGAACACTGAAGCTTTCTTT CSAETGLNTEAFF
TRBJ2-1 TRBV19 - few TGTGCCAGTAGTTCGAGGGTAGCGGAGCAGTTCTTC CASSSRVAEQFF
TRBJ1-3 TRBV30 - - TGTGCCTGGAGTGTGCAGTCTGGAAACACCATATATTTT CAWSVQSGNTIYF
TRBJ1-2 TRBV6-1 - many TGTGCCAGCAGTGAAGGGAGAGGCAGCGCTAACTATGGCTACACCTTC CASSEGRGSANYGYTF
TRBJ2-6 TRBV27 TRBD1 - TGTGCCAGCAGACCGGGACAGATCTCTGGGGCCAACGTCCTGACTTTC CASRPGQISGANVLTF
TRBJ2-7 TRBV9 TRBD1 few TGTGCCAGCAGCGTTGGGACAGGGGACTACGAGCAGTACTTC CASSVGTGDYEQYF
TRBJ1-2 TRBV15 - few TGTGCCACCAGAGAAATGGGGGTGAAACCGGGTGGCTACACCTTC CATREMGVKPGGYTF
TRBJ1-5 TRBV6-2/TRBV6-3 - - TGTGCCAGCAGCCAGGCGAATCAGCCCCAGCATTTT CASSQANQPQHF
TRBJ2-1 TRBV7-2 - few TGTGCCAGCAGCTTAGACAGGGTGGCGTCTGAGCAGTTCTTC CASSLDRVASEQFF
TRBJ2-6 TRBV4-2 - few TGTGCCAGCAGCCAAGTGGCCAAGACTGGGGCCAACGTCCTGACTTTC CASSQVAKTGANVLTF
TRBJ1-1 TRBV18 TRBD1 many TGTGCCAGCTCACCGGTCGGGACAGAGGTGCTGACTGAAGCTTTCTTT CASSPVGTEVLTEAFF
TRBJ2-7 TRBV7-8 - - TGTGCCAGCAGCCCCGGTCCTGACTACGAGCAGTACTTC CASSPGPDYEQYF
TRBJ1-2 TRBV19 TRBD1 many TGTGCCAGTGCTACAGGGGTTAGGATTGGTGGCTACACCTTC CASATGVRIGGYTF
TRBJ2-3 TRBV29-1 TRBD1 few TGCAGCGTTGCCTCTGGACAGGGGGCGACAGATACGCAGTATTTT CSVASGQGATDTQYF
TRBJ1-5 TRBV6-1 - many TGTGCCAGCAGTGAACAGCGATATAGCAATCAGCCCCAGCATTTT CASSEQRYSNQPQHF
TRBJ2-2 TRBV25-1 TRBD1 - TGTGCCAGCAGTCACCGGGACAGGAACACCGGGGAGCTGTTTTTT CASSHRDRNTGELFF
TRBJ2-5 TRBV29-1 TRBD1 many TGCAGCGTCTCTCCCAGGGGGGAGACCCAGTACTTC CSVSPRGETQYF
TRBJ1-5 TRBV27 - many TGTGCCAGCAGTTTCGGTGGGCTGGGGTTGGGTCAGCCCCAGCATTTT CASSFGGLGLGQPQHF
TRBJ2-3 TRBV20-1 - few TGCAGTGCTAGGGTCGGACTCGGAACAGATACGCAGTATTTT CSARVGLGTDTQYF
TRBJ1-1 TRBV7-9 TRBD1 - TGTGCCAGCAGCGGACAGGGGGTGCAGAGCACTGAAGCTTTCTTT CASSGQGVQSTEAFF
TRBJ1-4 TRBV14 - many TGTGCCAGCAGCCAGATATTGTTCGCGAGGCTGTTTTTT CASSQILFARLFF
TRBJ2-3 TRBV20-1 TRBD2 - TGCAGTGCGCGGGCACTAGCGGGGAACACAGATACGCAGTATTTT CSARALAGNTDTQYF
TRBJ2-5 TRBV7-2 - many TGTGCCAGCAGCTTAGTAACTAGAGGTGGAGAGACCCAGTACTTC CASSLVTRGGETQYF
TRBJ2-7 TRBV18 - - TGTGCCAGCTCACCACCTGTGGTGGGAAGCTCCTACGAGCAGTACTTC CASSPPVVGSSYEQYF
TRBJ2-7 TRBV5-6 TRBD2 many TGTGCCAGCAGCTTTGCGGGGGGGAACGAGCAGTACTTC CASSFAGGNEQYF
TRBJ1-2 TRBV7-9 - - TGTGCCAGCAGCTTAGATGGCTACACCTTC CASSLDGYTF
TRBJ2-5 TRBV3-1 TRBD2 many TGTGCCAGCAGGTCCACCGGGCTAGCGGGGAGAAACCAAGAGACCCAGTACTTC CASRSTGLAGRNQETQYF
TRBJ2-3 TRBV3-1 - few TGTGCCAGCAGCCCCCAGGGAGGTAGCACAGATACGCAGTATTTT CASSPQGGSTDTQYF
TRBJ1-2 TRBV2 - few TGTGCGTCGGACGGAGCCCCCTATGGCTACACCTTC CASDGAPYGYTF